A single sample is the source of the 19 T cell receptor beta chains below, sequenced in a study of CD8+CD57+ T cells in acquired aplastic anemia listed by TCRdb under 2018. Sequencing took place on an Illumina HiSeq 2000. Genomic DNA was used as template for profiling of TCR beta VDJ combinations and CDR3 sequences. The public reads were reprocessed in TCRdb via fastp at Q25 and MiXCR, keeping in-frame beta chains. Each entry is one CDR3 protein sequence, shown with its most common DNA and genes. For this sample there are 150,000 to 200,000 distinct CDR3 sequences; around 52% appear just once. About 31% of the sample goes to the ten largest clones. The patients picked for sequencing were ones in whom flow cytometry had shown an expansion of CD8+CD57+ cells. Material: sorted CD4+, CD8+, or CD8+CD57+ T cells (not recorded which) from PBMCs. Every receptor here comes from a human donor with aplastic anemia.

The chain links TRBV11-1 to TRBJ1-1, with TRBD1 matching 8 bases. With 5 bases clipped from V and 1 base from J, the junction kept 12 bases outside the gene matches. Germline loops: CDR1 SGHAT, CDR2 FQDESV (reference sequence). CDR3 size: 17 residues. In DNA form, the CDR3 reads TGTGCCAGCAGCGTTTATTCGGACAGGGTTTCGAACACTGAAGCTTTCTTT. Protein: CASSVYSDRVSNTEAFF.

The V gene is TRBV9, the J gene TRBJ1-4; D ambiguous. CDR3 size: 14 residues. Germline V gives CDR1 SGDLS, CDR2 YYNGEE. Deletions cut 3 bases from V and 4 bases from J, with 10 bases between. CDR3 sequence: CASSAEGLNEKLFF. For the CDR3, the DNA is TGTGCCAGCAGCGCCGAAGGACTTAATGAAAAACTGTTTTTT. Using reference TRBV9 and TRBJ1-4 for the parts outside the CDR3, the full variable domain is DSGVTQTPKHLITATGQRVTLRCSPRSGDLSVYWYQQSLDQGLQFLIQYYNGEERAKGNILERFSAQQFPDLHSELNLSSLELGDSALYFCASSAEGLNEKLFFGSGTQLSVL.

The table lists this clonotype with many counts. The chain links TRBV10-3 to TRBJ2-1; a possible D gene is TRBD2 (5 bases). The V gene's germline CDR1 is ENHRY and CDR2 SYGVKD. V gave up 7 bases and J gave up 5 bases, with 15 bases separating them. This CDR3 has 14 residues. In DNA form, the CDR3 reads TGTGCCATCAATGACGGGATCCAAAACAATGAGCAGTTCTTC. Translating gives CAINDGIQNNEQFF.

As regards this clonotype: With a much larger clone just one base away, this may be a read error. V and J are TRBV14 and TRBJ2-2; TRBD2 aligns across 11 bases. Germline CDR1 is SGHDN and CDR2 is FVKESK. The CDR3 totals 16 residues. The junction had 5 bases not matched to a gene; V was cut back by 7 bases and J by 1 base. The CDR3 nucleotides are TGTGCCAGCACCGCGACTAGCGGGGTGAACACCGGGGAGCTGTTTTTT. As protein: CASTATSGVNTGELFF.

The CDR3 nucleotides are TGTGCCAGCAGATCCGGGGCCGGGACAGGGCCCTTAGGCGAGCAGTACTTC. It is translated as CASRSGAGTGPLGEQYF. The chain carries TRBV27 and TRBJ2-7, with 9 bases that match TRBD1. V shed 6 bases and J 6 bases; nucleotides not matched to a gene: 18. This CDR3 contains 17 residues. CDR1 MNHEY and CDR2 SMNVEV come from the germline V gene (reference sequence).

This chain links TRBV2 with TRBJ2-1, with D possibly TRBD1 on 5 matching bases. Trimming removed 7 bases at V and 6 bases at J, with 16 bases between. The V gene's germline CDR1 is SNHLY and CDR2 FYNNEI. CDR3 length: 14 amino acids. As DNA, the CDR3 is TGTGCCAGCACCTTTTCGACAGAGGTCAATGAGCAGTTCTTC. Translated: CASTFSTEVNEQFF.

This clonotype was counted between two and nine times. The chain employs TRBV4-1 and TRBJ2-1; 10 bases are a match to TRBD2. The ends lost 0 bases at V and 5 bases at J; junction bases unmatched: 10. From germline, CDR1 is MGHRA and CDR2 YSYEKL. This CDR3 comprises 18 residues. The CDR3 region has the DNA TGCGCCAGCAGCCAAGATCTTAGCGGGGGGATCCTAAACAATGAGCAGTTCTTC. Protein product: CASSQDLSGGILNNEQFF.

The J gene is TRBJ2-3, the V gene TRBV7-2; TRBD2 matches at 8 bases. CDR3 length equals 11 residues. Losses at the gene ends were 7 bases for V and 10 bases for J; bases not matched to a gene: 4. Per the germline V gene, CDR1 is SGHTA and CDR2 is FQGNSA. The CDR3: CASKEAGAQYF. CDR3 sequence (DNA): TGTGCCAGCAAAGAAGCGGGGGCGCAGTATTTT.

This clonotype was seen more than once but under ten times. The V gene is TRBV15, the J gene TRBJ1-2; D is undetermined. V gave up 0 bases and J gave up 2 bases, with 7 bases separating them. Germline lookup yields CDR1 LNHNV and CDR2 YYDKDF (reference sequence). This CDR3 is built from 14 residues. DNA of the CDR3: TGTGCCACCAGCAGAGATGTAGGGAACTATGGCTACACCTTC. Its translation is CATSRDVGNYGYTF. The whole variable domain, remainder taken from reference TRBV15 and TRBJ1-2, is DAMVIQNPRYQVTQFGKPVTLSCSQTLNHNVMYWYQQKSSQAPKLLFHYYDKDFNNEADTPDNFQSRRPNTSFCFLDIRSPGLGDTAMYLCATSRDVGNYGYTFGSGTRLTVV.

This clonotype was seen at least ten times. The chain uses TRBV11-3 and TRBJ2-7; the D gene is possibly TRBD2 (6 bases). CDR3 size: 13 residues. Germline CDR1 is SGHNT and CDR2 is YENEEA. Trimming took off 10 bases at V and 3 bases at J, with 16 bases between the two ends. The CDR3 coding sequence is TGTGCCAACCTGCCGGGGACTCTCTACGAGCAGTACTTC. Protein sequence: CANLPGTLYEQYF. Drawing the rest from reference TRBV11-3 and TRBJ2-7, the complete variable domain is EAGVVQSPRYKIIEKKQPVAFWCNPISGHNTLYWYLQNLGQGPELLIRYENEEAVDDSQLPKDRFSAERLKGVDSTLKIQPAELGDSAVYLCANLPGTLYEQYFGPGTRLTVT.

This clonotype was observed many times. The rearrangement joins TRBV5-5 to TRBJ1-1; the D gene is possibly TRBD1 (5 bases). This CDR3 is built from 16 residues. Germline V CDR1 and CDR2: SGHKS, YYEKEE (reference sequence). Trimming pared 0 bases from V and 7 bases from J, leaving 19 bases between. The CDR3 nucleotides are TGTGCCAGCAGCTTGGTAGGGGCAGGGACGGATATTGAAGCTTTCTTT. It codes for CASSLVGAGTDIEAFF. The full variable domain, in which reference TRBV5-5 and TRBJ1-1 provide the parts outside the CDR3, is DAGVTQSPTHLIKTRGQQVTLRCSPISGHKSVSWYQQVLGQGPQFIFQYYEKEERGRGNFPDRFSARQFPNYSSELNVNALLLGDSALYLCASSLVGAGTDIEAFFGQGTRLTVV.

This clonotype was seen a few times. The chain is built from TRBV24-1 and TRBJ2-5, with 9 bases aligning to TRBD1. With 3 bases clipped from V and 5 bases from J, the junction kept 6 bases outside the gene matches. Germline CDR1 KGHDR, CDR2 SFDVKD. The CDR3 spans 15 residues. The CDR3 region is CATSDAGQGVETQYF. CDR3 DNA sequence: TGTGCCACCAGTGATGCGGGACAGGGTGTTGAGACCCAGTACTTC.

This clonotype was observed at least ten times. The chain joins TRBV24-1 to TRBJ2-7; D is unresolved. Trimming stripped 4 bases from V and 2 bases from J, with 5 bases between. The CDR3 extends over 12 amino acids. CDR1 and CDR2 from the germline V gene are KGHDR and SFDVKD. The CDR3 DNA reads TGTGCCACCAGTGAAGGTCCCTACGAGCAGTACTTC. Amino acids: CATSEGPYEQYF.

Concerning this clonotype itself: The CDR3 does not close with the conserved phenylalanine or tryptophan, likely indicating a read error. The V call is TRBV5-1, the J call TRBJ2-5; no clear D. From germline, CDR1 is SGHRS and CDR2 YFSETQ. This CDR3 contains 11 residues. Between the trimmed V and J ends, which lost 2 bases and 5 bases, there was a span of 4 bases. The DNA of the CDR3 is TGCGCCAGCAGCTTCTCTGAGACCCAGTACCTC. Protein product: CASSFSETQYL.

This clonotype has more than one count but fewer than ten. The rearrangement joins TRBV7-9 to TRBJ2-7, with TRBD1 identical over 8 bases. The CDR3 is 15 residues long. The V gene's germline CDR1 is SEHNR and CDR2 FQNEAQ (reference sequence). Trimming took 5 bases from V and 0 from J; bases not matched to a gene: 6. The chain's CDR3 is CASSTPGTGSYEQYF. In DNA form, the CDR3 reads TGTGCCAGCAGCACCCCCGGGACAGGCTCCTACGAGCAGTACTTC. Full variable domain (missing parts from reference TRBV7-9 and TRBJ2-7): DTGVSQNPRHKITKRGQNVTFRCDPISEHNRLYWYRQTLGQGPEFLTYFQNEAQLEKSRLLSDRFSAERPKGSFSTLEIQRTEQGDSAMYLCASSTPGTGSYEQYFGPGTRLTVT.

For this clonotype: The junction departs from germline at one end; a sequencing error may be responsible. The V call is TRBV10-3, the J call TRBJ1-5; D remains ambiguous. CDR1 is ENHRY and CDR2 is SYGVKD in the germline V gene. CDR3 length: 16 residues. CDR3 in DNA: TGTGCCATCCGTGAGTCGATGGGGAATGAGGCTCAGCCCCAGCATTTT. This gives the protein CAIRESMGNEAQPQHF.

This clonotype was found many times. The rearrangement links TRBV7-2 to TRBJ2-3; possible D gene TRBD1, 5 bases. With 1 base removed from V and 1 base from J, the gap between germline ends came to 9 bases. The CDR3 totals 15 residues. The germline gives CDR1 SGHTA, CDR2 FQGNSA. In DNA, the CDR3 is TGTGCCAGCAGCTTAGTGGGGCCGGGCACAGATACGCAGTATTTT. Translating it yields CASSLVGPGTDTQYF.

The rearrangement uses TRBV6-1 and TRBJ2-7; TRBD1 matches 11 bases. Germline trimming cut 10 bases from V and 4 bases from J; bases unmatched to any gene: 6. The CDR3 runs 13 residues. Germline V CDR1 and CDR2: MNHNS, SASEGT. The CDR3 DNA is TGTGCCACTGGACAGGGGGCAGGATACGAGCAGTACTTC. Residues: CATGQGAGYEQYF.

Comment on this clonotype: The junction and the germline gene differ at one end; a read error may be behind it. The rearrangement links TRBV2 to TRBJ2-7; D remains ambiguous. The germline V gene has CDR1 SNHLY and CDR2 FYNNEI. There are 12 residues in the CDR3. The CDR3 loop reads CAGSGKISEQYF. The CDR3 region has the DNA TGTGCCGGCAGTGGGAAGATTAGCGAGCAGTACTTC.